Included here is one T cell receptor beta chain sequence, with context. What it binds is not known. The data originate from a study of STAT5B mutations in CD4+ large granular lymphocyte leukemia. Study as a whole: Healthy donors showed HLA-associated enrichment of the CDR3 'QG' motif.

CDR1 is MNHEY, CDR2 SVGAGI, per germline. CDR3 length equals 15 residues. Trimming took off 5 bases at V and 8 bases at J, with 21 bases between the two ends. Control samples were healthy donors' buffy coats. Findings and caveats of the study: Approximately 25% of private leukemic clonotypes occurred rarely in other patients' non-leukemic repertoires. Compared with healthy controls (2/35), patient top clones favored TRBV06 (8/27).

Measured with immunoSEQ multiplex PCR; TCRdb has only the in-frame clones, and not every one. This repertoire shows 20,000 to 25,000 clones, 75% found once; its top ten account for roughly 4%. The sequenced sample was CD4+ T cells from blood buffy coats. This chain joins TRBV6-5 and TRBJ1-2; perhaps TRBD1 as D (5 bases). This receptor was identified in a human donor in good health. The CDR3 sequence: CASSLSTGTAGGYTF. The CDR3 DNA sequence: TGTGCCAGCAGTCTCTCGACCGGGACGGCGGGAGGCTACACCTTC.